The sequence of this T cell receptor (beta chain) was determined in a study of T-cell memory formation after mild COVID-19. Overall study context: TCR clusters were mostly confined to one donor each. General study findings and limits: CD4+ bias marked clones expanding day 15 to 37, unlike balanced contracting clones. Memory from before infection featured some responding clones, which suggests cross-reactive memory joined. Shrinking CD4+ clones resided mostly in CM and EM, and CD8+ ones in EMRA.

Germline V gene lookup returns CDR1 MGHRA and CDR2 YSYEKL. V lost 0 bases to trimming and J lost 4 bases, with 19 bases between them. The CDR3 covers 18 residues. Points on this clonotype: No antigen is known for it.

TCRdb ran MiXCR on the 5' RACE reads and lists one entry per CDR3 protein. The sample includes approximately 560,000 distinct CDR3 sequences, 17% of them seen just once. The source is an adult woman who had mild COVID-19 (a few samples of this study predate the infection). Cell type and time point are not known. J is TRBJ2-1 and V is TRBV4-1; D not resolved. Specimen: PBMCs or a T cell subset sorted from them (not recorded which). The CDR3 sequence: CASSQELIGFGDYNEQFF. The CDR3, as DNA: TGCGCCAGCAGCCAAGAGCTTATTGGTTTTGGAGATTACAATGAGCAGTTCTTC.